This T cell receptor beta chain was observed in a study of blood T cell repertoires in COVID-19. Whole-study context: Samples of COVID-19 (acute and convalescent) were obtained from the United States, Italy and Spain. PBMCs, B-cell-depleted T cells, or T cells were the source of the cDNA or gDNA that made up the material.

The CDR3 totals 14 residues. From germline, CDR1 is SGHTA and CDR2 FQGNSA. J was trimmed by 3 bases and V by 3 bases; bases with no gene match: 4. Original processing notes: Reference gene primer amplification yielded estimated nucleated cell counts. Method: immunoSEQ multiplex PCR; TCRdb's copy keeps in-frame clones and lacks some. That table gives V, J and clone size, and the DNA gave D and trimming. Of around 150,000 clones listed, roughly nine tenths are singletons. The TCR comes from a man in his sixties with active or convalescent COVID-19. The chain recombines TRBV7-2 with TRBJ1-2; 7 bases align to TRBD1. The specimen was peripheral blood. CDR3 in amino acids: CASSFGRGDYGYTF. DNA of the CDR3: TGTGCCAGCAGCTTTGGCAGGGGGGACTATGGCTACACCTTC.